These 18 T cell receptor beta chains share one sample of origin, sequenced in a study of T cell repertoires in cytomegalovirus infection. A single record per CDR3 protein comes from TCRdb applying MiXCR to the reads. This table has fewer than 1,000,000 distinct CDR3 sequences, 31% appearing once. These receptors' targets are unknown. Sequenced material: cultured CD8+ T cells from PBMCs, taken from culture after CMV antigen stimulation. Receptors were obtained from a human donor in good health (CMV status not recorded). Some clones in this sample may be carry-over from other donors' samples.

In this sample, this clonotype turned up many times. The CDR3 is CASSLHGLAGDNEQFF. The CDR3 bases are TGCGCCAGCAGCCTCCACGGACTAGCGGGGGACAATGAGCAGTTCTTC. The genes are TRBV4-1 and TRBJ2-1, with 13 bases aligning to TRBD2. V was clipped by 4 bases and J by 5 bases; unmatched bases: 5. CDR3 length equals 16 residues. Per the germline V gene, CDR1 is MGHRA and CDR2 is YSYEKL.

This clonotype has just a few counts. The rearrangement joins TRBV27 to TRBJ1-5; maybe TRBD1 (5 bases). Germline assignment: CDR1 MNHEY and CDR2 SMNVEV (reference sequence). CDR3 length: 15 residues. V lost 7 bases, J lost 0 bases, and 13 bases lay in between. CDR3 sequence reads: CASKAWGSSNQPQHF. For the CDR3, the DNA is TGTGCCAGCAAAGCTTGGGGGTCTAGCAATCAGCCCCAGCATTTT.

The CDR3 bases are TGTGCCAGCAGTGAAGGCCTCGGCATTCCCTACGAGCAGTACTTC. It yields the protein CASSEGLGIPYEQYF. This chain connects TRBV6-1 to TRBJ2-7, with D uncertain. CDR1 is MNHNS, CDR2 SASEGT, per germline. The V end lost 1 base, the J end lost 2 bases, and 12 bases lay between the germline ends. The CDR3 extends over 15 amino acids.

The rearrangement joins TRBV7-9 to TRBJ2-1, with TRBD2 identical over 9 bases. The CDR3 is 15 amino acids. Germline V lookup: CDR1 SEHNR, CDR2 FQNEAQ (reference sequence). V lost 1 base, J lost 4 bases, and 2 bases stayed unmatched. CDR3 sequence: CASSLGTSAYNEQFF. CDR3 nucleotide sequence: TGTGCCAGCAGCTTAGGGACTAGCGCTTACAATGAGCAGTTCTTC.

The V gene is TRBV25-1, the J gene TRBJ2-7; D is perhaps TRBD1 (6 bases). V lost 3 bases, J lost 1 base, and 22 bases lay in between. Germline V gives CDR1 MGHDK, CDR2 SYGVNS. The CDR3 runs to 18 residues. CDR3 sequence reads: CASSESVKRQGNSYEQYF. CDR3 sequence (DNA): TGTGCCAGCAGTGAGTCGGTTAAGCGGCAGGGGAATTCCTACGAGCAGTACTTC.

The chain links TRBV12-3 or TRBV12-4 to TRBJ2-3; TRBD1 is a possible D gene (6 bases). The CDR3 has 17 amino acids. V was clipped by 7 bases and J by 4 bases, with 24 bases between them. CDR3 residues: CASTQSRDTLFSDTQYF. The CDR3 bases are TGTGCCAGCACCCAATCCCGGGACACCCTCTTCTCAGATACGCAGTATTTT.

Turning to this clonotype: Its ends do not fully match the called genes, so a read error is possible. The chain combines TRBV27 with TRBJ2-2, with D possibly being TRBD1 (5 bases). Germline CDR1 reads MNHEY; CDR2 reads SMNVEV (reference sequence). This CDR3 has 15 amino acids. The CDR3 is CVSSTQGPNTGELFF. The CDR3, as DNA: TGTGTCAGCAGTACCCAGGGTCCGAACACCGGGGAGCTGTTTTTT.

The V gene is TRBV6-2 or TRBV6-3, the J gene TRBJ1-5; no definite D call. CDR1 is MNHEY, CDR2 SVGEGT, per germline. V was cut by 5 bases and J by 7 bases, with 15 bases left in between. There are 14 residues in the CDR3. CDR3 sequence: CASSRQMVNQPQHF. In DNA form, the CDR3 reads TGTGCCAGCAGTAGACAAATGGTGAACCAGCCCCAGCATTTT.

In this sample, this clonotype turned up a few times. The chain couples TRBV6-2 or TRBV6-3 to TRBJ1-2; TRBD1 might be the D (6 bases). The V and J ends lost 2 bases and 8 bases respectively, with 18 bases between them. CDR3 length: 15 residues. Germline-derived CDR1 and CDR2 are MNHEY and SVGEGT. For the CDR3, the DNA is TGTGCCAGCAGTTACACCTTACGGGACATCCGGGGCTACACCTTC. Its protein is CASSYTLRDIRGYTF.

This chain uses TRBV7-4 with TRBJ2-2, with D tentatively TRBD2 (6 bases). CDR3 length: 12 residues. The germline CDR1 and CDR2 sequences are SGHVT and SQSDAQ. V dropped 5 bases and J dropped 6 bases, with 7 bases sitting between them. This chain's CDR3 is CASSGRPGELFF. The CDR3, as DNA: TGTGCCAGCAGCGGGAGGCCCGGGGAGCTGTTTTTT.

Comment on this clonotype: Compared with germline, one end of the junction differs, possibly owing to a read error. This chain connects TRBV7-6 to TRBJ2-6; TRBD1 aligns across 8 bases. This CDR3 is 18 amino acids long. Germline values: CDR1 SGHVS, CDR2 FNYEAQ. CDR3 nucleotide sequence: TGTGCCAGCAGCCCTGGACAGGGACGGCGCTCTGGGACCAACGTCCTGACTTTC. It specifies CASSPGQGRRSGTNVLTF.

The chain has TRBV13 and TRBJ1-2, with TRBD1 identical over 10 bases. Per the germline V gene, CDR1 is PRHDT and CDR2 is FYEKMQ (reference sequence). With 3 bases clipped from V and 8 bases from J, the junction kept 6 bases outside the gene matches. This CDR3 is built from 14 residues. Here the CDR3 DNA reads TGTGCCAGCAGCTTTGGCGGGACAGGGGACGGCTACACCTTC. Translation: CASSFGGTGDGYTF.

In its sample, this clonotype was seen a few times. V gene TRBV29-1 combines with J gene TRBJ1-1; weak D call: TRBD1 (5 bases). The CDR3 sequence is 13 residues long. Germline values: CDR1 SQVTM, CDR2 ANQGSEA. V was shortened by 3 bases and J by 5 bases, with 13 bases between the two germline ends. The CDR3 region has the DNA TGCAGCGTTGAGATAGCAGGGAGGACTGAAGCTTTCTTT. This translates into CSVEIAGRTEAFF. Full variable domain (outside the CDR3, taken from reference TRBV29-1 and TRBJ1-1): SAVISQKPSRDICQRGTSLTIQCQVDSQVTMMFWYRQQPGQSLTLIATANQGSEATYESGFVIDKFPISRPNLTFSTLTVSNMSPEDSSIYLCSVEIAGRTEAFFGQGTRLTVV.

There are a few counts of this clonotype. The chain combines TRBV24-1 with TRBJ1-6; D not resolved. The V end lost 2 bases, the J end lost 10 bases, and 17 bases lay between the germline ends. The CDR3 length is 16 residues. Germline V gene lookup returns CDR1 KGHDR and CDR2 SFDVKD. CDR3 amino acids: CATSDSQPGPWSPLHF. DNA for the CDR3: TGTGCCACCAGTGATTCGCAGCCCGGGCCTTGGTCACCCCTCCACTTT.

The chain recombines TRBV28 with TRBJ1-4; no clear D. Germline values: CDR1 MDHEN, CDR2 SYDVKM. The V end was cut by 2 bases, the J end by 0 bases, with 10 bases between. The CDR3 runs 16 residues. The CDR3 region has the DNA TGTGCCAGCAGTTTAATGTATCTTTCAACTAATGAAAAACTGTTTTTT. Its translation: CASSLMYLSTNEKLFF. Drawing the rest from reference TRBV28 and TRBJ1-4, the complete variable domain is DVKVTQSSRYLVKRTGEKVFLECVQDMDHENMFWYRQDPGLGLRLIYFSYDVKMKEKGDIPEGYSVSREKKERFSLILESASTNQTSMYLCASSLMYLSTNEKLFFGSGTQLSVL.

This clonotype was counted a few times. This chain uses TRBV15 with TRBJ2-7; the D gene is possibly TRBD2 (5 bases). The CDR3 extends over 16 amino acids. The germline gives CDR1 LNHNV, CDR2 YYDKDF (reference sequence). The V end lost 3 bases, the J end lost 5 bases, and 20 bases lay between the germline ends. The CDR3 reads CATSRDLRAGGDEQYF. In DNA, the CDR3 is TGTGCCACCAGCAGGGACCTCCGGGCGGGCGGCGACGAGCAGTACTTC. Using reference TRBV15 and TRBJ2-7 for the parts outside the CDR3, the full variable domain is DAMVIQNPRYQVTQFGKPVTLSCSQTLNHNVMYWYQQKSSQAPKLLFHYYDKDFNNEADTPDNFQSRRPNTSFCFLDIRSPGLGDTAMYLCATSRDLRAGGDEQYFGPGTRLTVT.

This chain connects TRBV9 to TRBJ2-1; D is unclear. Germline CDR1 and CDR2: SGDLS and YYNGEE. V was cut by 4 bases and J by 4 bases, with 9 bases left in between. This CDR3 region has 13 residues. CDR3 bases: TGTGCCAGCAGCCGAGCCATTTACAATGAGCAGTTCTTC. Translated: CASSRAIYNEQFF.

The gene calls are TRBV6-6 and TRBJ2-7, with D possibly matching TRBD2 (5 bases). Germline-derived CDR1 and CDR2 are MNHNY and SVGAGI (reference sequence). CDR3 length: 12 residues. The V gene lost 2 bases and the J gene lost 7 bases, with 9 bases spanning the gap. The CDR3 protein is CASSYNRGEQYV. For the CDR3, the DNA is TGTGCCAGCAGTTACAACCGGGGAGAGCAGTACGTC.